Following are 16 T cell receptor beta chains from one sample sequenced in a study of CXCR3-negative and CXCR3-positive naive CD8 T cells. The libraries of TRB cDNA were constructed through 5' RACE using UMI labels. TCRdb re-called the 5' RACE reads and shows each CDR3 protein once, DNA omitted. In total, the table holds 69,000 or so distinct CDR3 sequences. Sequencing input: naive CXCR3- CD8+ T cells from blood. Regarding subset: CD45RO-CCR7+CD27+CD95- naive CD8+ T cells lacking CXCR3 (TNR3-). The receptor set was obtained from a human donor in good health. Some clones in this sample may be carry-over from other donors' samples.

Here the CDR3 reads CASSLLSAFGQETQHF. J is TRBJ2-5 and V is TRBV28. The CDR3 is 16 amino acids. Per the germline V gene, CDR1 is MDHEN and CDR2 is SYDVKM.

The chain employs TRBV6-5 and TRBJ2-1. Looked up from germline, CDR1 is MNHEY and CDR2 is SVGAGI. CDR3 size: 11 residues. CDR3 loop: CASSSPNEQFF.

V gene TRBV20-1 combines with J gene TRBJ2-1; TCRdb's D call of TRBD2 is untestable without DNA. CDR3 length equals 14 residues. CDR1 DFQATT and CDR2 SNEGSKA come from the germline V gene (reference sequence). CDR3 loop: CSASLREVYGEQFF.

This chain links TRBV7-2 with TRBJ2-2; TCRdb's D call, TRBD1, is unchecked because there is no DNA. CDR3 length: 16 amino acids. CDR1 SGHTA and CDR2 FQGNSA come from the germline V gene. The CDR3 region is CASSLVVTGATGELFF.

This chain uses TRBV29-1 with TRBJ1-1. This CDR3 comprises 11 residues. Germline V lookup: CDR1 SQVTM, CDR2 ANQGSEA. CDR3 sequence: CSVEKNTEAFF. The full variable domain, its missing parts supplied by reference TRBV29-1 and TRBJ1-1, is SAVISQKPSRDICQRGTSLTIQCQVDSQVTMMFWYRQQPGQSLTLIATANQGSEATYESGFVIDKFPISRPNLTFSTLTVSNMSPEDSSIYLCSVEKNTEAFFGQGTRLTVV.

V usage is TRBV30 and J usage is TRBJ1-2; the TRBD1 assignment by TCRdb is unverifiable without DNA. This CDR3 is built from 14 residues. CDR1 GTSNPN and CDR2 SVGIG come from the germline V gene (reference sequence). CDR3 residues: CAWNPLTGNYGYTF.

The chain links TRBV20-1 to TRBJ2-1; the D call of TRBD1 rests on TCRdb alone, since no DNA is present to check it. CDR1 is DFQATT, CDR2 SNEGSKA, per germline (reference sequence). This CDR3 spans 15 amino acids. CDR3 in amino acids: CSARDRVQSYNEQFF.

The chain uses TRBV15 and TRBJ2-1. Germline values: CDR1 LNHNV, CDR2 YYDKDF (reference sequence). The length of the CDR3 is 14 residues. The CDR3 region is CATSRDLTNNEQFF.

The V and J genes are TRBV21-1 and TRBJ1-1. TRBV21-1 is given as a pseudogene. The CDR3 loop spans 13 amino acids. CDR3 sequence: CASRGQPLHEAFF.

This chain links TRBV19 with TRBJ1-2. This CDR3 region has 13 residues. The V gene's germline CDR1 is LNHDA and CDR2 SQIVND (reference sequence). The CDR3 sequence is CASSILVGYGYTF. The full variable domain, rest sourced from reference TRBV19 and TRBJ1-2, is DGGITQSPKYLFRKEGQNVTLSCEQNLNHDAMYWYRQDPGQGLRLIYYSQIVNDFQKGDIAEGYSVSREKKESFPLTVTSAQKNPTAFYLCASSILVGYGYTFGSGTRLTVV.

The chain combines TRBV3-1 with TRBJ1-1. The CDR3 spans 16 residues. Germline V gene lookup returns CDR1 LGHDT and CDR2 YNNKEL (reference sequence). The CDR3 spells CASSQDGGSGNTEAFF. The variable domain in full, with the rest retrieved from reference TRBV3-1 and TRBJ1-1, is DTAVSQTPKYLVTQMGNDKSIKCEQNLGHDTMYWYKQDSKKFLKIMFSYNNKELIINETVPNRFSPKSPDKAHLNLHINSLELGDSAVYFCASSQDGGSGNTEAFFGQGTRLTVV.

This chain joins TRBV6-5 and TRBJ2-3; without DNA, the TCRdb call of TRBD1 cannot be checked. The CDR3 is 13 residues long. Germline CDR1 MNHEY, CDR2 SVGAGI. The CDR3 loop reads CASSSPDRGTQYF.

The V gene is TRBV3-1, the J gene TRBJ2-3; the TCRdb call, TRBD1, lacks DNA for checking. Germline values: CDR1 LGHDT, CDR2 YNNKEL (reference sequence). The CDR3 contains 17 residues. Here the CDR3 reads CASSQDLRDPQGDTQYF.

The rearrangement uses TRBV4-2 and TRBJ2-3; absent DNA, TCRdb's TRBD1 call cannot be checked. The CDR3 spans 16 residues. The germline gives CDR1 LGHNA, CDR2 YNFKEQ. CDR3 protein: CASSPEAVFGGNTQYF.

The chain's CDR3 is CASSGRLAGTETQYF. The chain carries TRBV25-1 and TRBJ2-5; without DNA, the TCRdb call of TRBD2 cannot be checked. This CDR3 is 15 amino acids long. The germline gives CDR1 MGHDK, CDR2 SYGVNS.

The chain is built from TRBV7-9 and TRBJ1-6; the TCRdb call, TRBD1, lacks DNA for checking. Germline CDR1 and CDR2: SEHNR and FQNEAQ (reference sequence). This CDR3 contains 14 residues. The CDR3 region is CASSLGQGGSPLHF. Together with reference TRBV7-9 and TRBJ1-6, the CDR3 gives the full variable domain: DTGVSQNPRHKITKRGQNVTFRCDPISEHNRLYWYRQTLGQGPEFLTYFQNEAQLEKSRLLSDRFSAERPKGSFSTLEIQRTEQGDSAMYLCASSLGQGGSPLHFGNGTRLTVT.